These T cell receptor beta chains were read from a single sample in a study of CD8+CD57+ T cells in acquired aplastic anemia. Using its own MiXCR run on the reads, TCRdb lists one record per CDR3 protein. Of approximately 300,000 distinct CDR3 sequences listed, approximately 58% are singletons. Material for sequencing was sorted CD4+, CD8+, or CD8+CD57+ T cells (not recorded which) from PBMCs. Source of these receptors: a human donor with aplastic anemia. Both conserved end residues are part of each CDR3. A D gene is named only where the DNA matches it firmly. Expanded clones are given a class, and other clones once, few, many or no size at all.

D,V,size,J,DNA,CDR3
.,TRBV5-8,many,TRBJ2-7,TGTGCCAGCAGCTTGGTCCCAGGGACCTACGAGCAGTACTTC,CASSLVPGTYEQYF
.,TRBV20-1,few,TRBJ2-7,TGCAGTGCTAGAGGACAGGACTCCTACGAGCAGTACTTC,CSARGQDSYEQYF
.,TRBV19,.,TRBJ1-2,TGTGCCAGTGGAGGGGAGGAGAGTTTCTATGGCTACACCTTC,CASGGEESFYGYTF
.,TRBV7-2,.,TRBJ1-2,TGTGCCAGCAGCAACGGGGGTTATGGCTACACCTTC,CASSNGGYGYTF
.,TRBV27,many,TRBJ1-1,TGTGCCAGCAGTTTACGGGGGAGGGGTAAGGAAGCTTTCTTT,CASSLRGRGKEAFF
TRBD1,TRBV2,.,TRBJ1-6,TGTGCCAGCAGTGAAGGAGGGGGCTGGGATTCACCCCTCCACTTT,CASSEGGGWDSPLHF
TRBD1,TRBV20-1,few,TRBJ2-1,TGCAGTGCTAGGGACAGGGTGGCCTACAATGAGCAGTTCTTC,CSARDRVAYNEQFF
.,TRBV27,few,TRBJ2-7,TGTGCCAGCAGTTTATATCCCCCCGGACGGCCCTACGAGCAGTACTTC,CASSLYPPGRPYEQYF
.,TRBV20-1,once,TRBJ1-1,TGTGGAAAGACGGGATTCTTCGCTGAAGCTTTCTTT,CGKTGFFAEAFF
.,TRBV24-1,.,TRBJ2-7,TGTGCCACCAGTGTATCCGGGGGCGCGAAAGCACAGTACTTC,CATSVSGGAKAQYF
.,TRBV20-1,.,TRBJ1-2,TGCAGTGCTAGAGACGGTACAGGAATGGGCGGCTACACCTTC,CSARDGTGMGGYTF
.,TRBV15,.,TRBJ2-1,TGTGCCACCAGCAGAGATCGAGGATACAATGAGCAGTTCTTC,CATSRDRGYNEQFF
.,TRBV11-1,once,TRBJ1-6,TGTGCCAGCAGCATTGACTCGGGGACCCTCCACTTT,CASSIDSGTLHF
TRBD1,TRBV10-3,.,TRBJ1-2,TGTGCCATCCCAGCACAGGGGAACTATGGCTACACCTTC,CAIPAQGNYGYTF
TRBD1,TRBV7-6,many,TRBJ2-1,TGTGCCAGCAGCGCTCGGGACAGCTTCTCCTACAATGAGCAGTTCTTC,CASSARDSFSYNEQFF
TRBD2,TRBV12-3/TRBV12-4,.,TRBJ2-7,TGTGCCAGCAGGCCGGGGGGGGTCTACGAGCAGTACTTC,CASRPGGVYEQYF
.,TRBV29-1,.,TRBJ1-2,TGCAGCGTTGAGGAGGACACCTATGGCTACACCTTC,CSVEEDTYGYTF
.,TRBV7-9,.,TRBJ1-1,TGTGCCAGCAGCTCCCTCGTGGAATCTGAAGCTTTCTTT,CASSSLVESEAFF
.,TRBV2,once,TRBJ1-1,TGTGCCAGCAGCCCCTATGCGAACACTGAAGCTTTCTTT,CASSPYANTEAFF
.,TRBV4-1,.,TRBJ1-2,TGCGCCAGCAGCCATATTCTCGCGTCGCGGGGTCAGGGCTATGGCTACACCTTC,CASSHILASRGQGYGYTF
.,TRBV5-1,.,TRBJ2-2,TGCGCCAGCAGCCCTGAAAACACCGGGGGGCTGTTTTTT,CASSPENTGGLFF
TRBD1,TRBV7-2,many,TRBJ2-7,TGTGCCAGCAGACTTATCGGCGATGAAGGGACAGGGATTAATTACGAGCAGTACTTC,CASRLIGDEGTGINYEQYF
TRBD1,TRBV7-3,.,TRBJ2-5,TGTGCCAGCGGGACAGGAGAGCCCCAGTACTTC,CASGTGEPQYF
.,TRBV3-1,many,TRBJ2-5,TGTGCCAGCAGCCAAGGGAGGGGGCAAGAGACCCAGTACTTC,CASSQGRGQETQYF
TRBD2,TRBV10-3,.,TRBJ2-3,TGTGCCATCAGAAAGGCGGGGGGGCTGGCGGATACGCAGTATTTT,CAIRKAGGLADTQYF
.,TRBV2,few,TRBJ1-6,TGTGCCACCAGTGGAGGGGCTTCTAATTCACCCCTCCACTTT,CATSGGASNSPLHF
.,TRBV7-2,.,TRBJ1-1,TGTGCCAGCAGCTTTTCCAGGGATGCTGAAGCTTTCTTT,CASSFSRDAEAFF
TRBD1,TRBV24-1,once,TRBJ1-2,TGTGCCACCAGTGCCGGGGGGACAGGGGAGGGCTATGGCTACACCTTC,CATSAGGTGEGYGYTF
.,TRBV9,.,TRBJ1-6,TGTGCCAGCAGCGGGGGCTTTTCACCCCTCCACTTT,CASSGGFSPLHF
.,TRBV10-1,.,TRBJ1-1,TGTGCCATCAGCAGGGGTATGAACACTGAAGCTTTCTTT,CAISRGMNTEAFF
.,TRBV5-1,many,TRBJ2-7,TGCGCCAGCAGCTTGGATGGAGGGACAACCTACGAGCAGTACTTC,CASSLDGGTTYEQYF
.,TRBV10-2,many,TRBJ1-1,TGCGCCAGCCATCCGACAGGTCGGGGAATCATGAACACTGAAGCTTTCTTT,CASHPTGRGIMNTEAFF
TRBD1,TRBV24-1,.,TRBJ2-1,TGTGCCACCAGTGATTGGCGGGACAGGGACCACAATGAGCAGTTCTTC,CATSDWRDRDHNEQFF
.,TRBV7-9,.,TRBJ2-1,TGTGCCCTAGGGGTGATGGGGGCCCATGAGCAGTTCTTC,CALGVMGAHEQFF
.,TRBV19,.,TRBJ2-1,TGTGCCAGTAGAACGGACCTGCTCAATGAGCAGTTCTTC,CASRTDLLNEQFF
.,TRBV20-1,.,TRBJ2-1,TGCAGTGCTAGAGTAGGTCTAGCGAGCGACAATGAGCAGTTCTTC,CSARVGLASDNEQFF
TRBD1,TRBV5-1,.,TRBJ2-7,TGCGCCAGCAGCTTGGAGGACAGGGGCGAGCAGTACTTC,CASSLEDRGEQYF
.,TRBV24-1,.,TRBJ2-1,TGTGCCACCAGTGGGCGGGACAATGAGCAGTTCTTC,CATSGRDNEQFF
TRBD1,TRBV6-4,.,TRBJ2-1,TGTGCCAGCAGCCCAAGGACAGGGGGCGGTGAGCAGTTCTTC,CASSPRTGGGEQFF
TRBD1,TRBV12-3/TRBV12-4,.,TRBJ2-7,TGTGCCAGCAGGAAGTGGGGGACAGGGACAAACGAGCAGTACTTC,CASRKWGTGTNEQYF
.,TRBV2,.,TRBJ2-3,TGTGCCAGCATGAACGACGCGAACACAGATACGCAGTATTTT,CASMNDANTDTQYF